This T cell receptor (beta chain) was recovered during a study of blood T cell repertoires in COVID-19. Method: immunoSEQ multiplex PCR; TCRdb's copy keeps in-frame clones and lacks some. The table includes over 150,000 clones, 70% to 90% detected once. The CDR3 length is 15 residues. Germline V lookup: CDR1 SGHRS, CDR2 YFSETQ. With 2 bases removed from V and 10 bases from J, the gap between germline ends came to 19 bases. The V call is TRBV5-1, the J call TRBJ2-1; the D gene is possibly TRBD1 (6 bases). This receptor was identified in a man aged 40-55 years with acute or convalescent COVID-19. Specimen: peripheral blood. The CDR3 here is CASSLAGAAVGEQFF. Written as DNA, the CDR3 is TGCGCCAGCAGCTTAGCAGGGGCCGCCGTTGGGGAGCAGTTCTTC.